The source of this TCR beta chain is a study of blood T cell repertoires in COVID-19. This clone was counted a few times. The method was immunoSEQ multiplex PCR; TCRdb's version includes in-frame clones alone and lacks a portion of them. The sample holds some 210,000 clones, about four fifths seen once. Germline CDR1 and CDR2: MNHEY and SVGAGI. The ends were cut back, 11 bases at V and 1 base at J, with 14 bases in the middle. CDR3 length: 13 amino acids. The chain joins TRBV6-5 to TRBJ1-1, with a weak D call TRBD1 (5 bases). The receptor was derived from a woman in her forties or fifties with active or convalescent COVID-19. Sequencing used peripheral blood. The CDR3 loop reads CAGGDRQNTEAFF. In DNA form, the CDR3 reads TGTGCCGGAGGGGACCGCCAGAACACTGAAGCTTTCTTT.